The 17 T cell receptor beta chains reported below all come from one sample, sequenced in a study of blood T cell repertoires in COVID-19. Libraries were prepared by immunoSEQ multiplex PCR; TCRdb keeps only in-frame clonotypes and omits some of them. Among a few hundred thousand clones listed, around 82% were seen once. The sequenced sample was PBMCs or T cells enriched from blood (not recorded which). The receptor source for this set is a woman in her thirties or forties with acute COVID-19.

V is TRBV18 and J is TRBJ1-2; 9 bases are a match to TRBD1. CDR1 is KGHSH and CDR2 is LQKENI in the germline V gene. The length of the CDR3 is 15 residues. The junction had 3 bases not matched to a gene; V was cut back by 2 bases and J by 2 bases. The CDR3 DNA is TGTGCCAGCTCACCAACGGGACAGGGAAACTATGGCTACACCTTC. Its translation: CASSPTGQGNYGYTF.

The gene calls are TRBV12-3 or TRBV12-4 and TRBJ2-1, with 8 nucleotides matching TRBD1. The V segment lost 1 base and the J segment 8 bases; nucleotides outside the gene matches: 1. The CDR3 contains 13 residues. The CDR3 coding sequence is TGTGCCAGCAGTTTAGACAGGGGGGATGAGCAGTTCTTC. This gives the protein CASSLDRGDEQFF.

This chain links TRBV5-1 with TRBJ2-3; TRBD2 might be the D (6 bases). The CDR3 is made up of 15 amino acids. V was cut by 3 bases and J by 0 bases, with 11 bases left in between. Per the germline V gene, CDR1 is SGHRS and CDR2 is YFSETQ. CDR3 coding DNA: TGCGCCAGCAGCTATGGGACTCGGAGCACAGATACGCAGTATTTT. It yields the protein CASSYGTRSTDTQYF.

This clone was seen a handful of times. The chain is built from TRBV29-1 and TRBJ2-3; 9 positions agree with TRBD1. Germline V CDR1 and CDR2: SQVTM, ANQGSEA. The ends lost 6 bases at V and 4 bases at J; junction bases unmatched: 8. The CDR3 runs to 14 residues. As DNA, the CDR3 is TGCAGCGTCGAGGGGACAGGGTCGGCAGATACGCAGTATTTT. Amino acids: CSVEGTGSADTQYF.

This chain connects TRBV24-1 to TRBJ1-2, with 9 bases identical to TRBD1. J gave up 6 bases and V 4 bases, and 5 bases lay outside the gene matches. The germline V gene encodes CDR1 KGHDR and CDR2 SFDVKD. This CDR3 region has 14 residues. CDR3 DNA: TGTGCCACCAGTGAACCCCGACAGGGGGATGGCTACACCTTC. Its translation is CATSEPRQGDGYTF.

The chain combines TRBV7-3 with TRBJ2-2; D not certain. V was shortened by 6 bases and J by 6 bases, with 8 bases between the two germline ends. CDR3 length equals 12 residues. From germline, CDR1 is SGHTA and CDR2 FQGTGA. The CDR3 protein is CASSVSPGELFF. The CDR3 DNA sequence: TGTGCCAGCAGTGTAAGCCCCGGGGAGCTGTTTTTT. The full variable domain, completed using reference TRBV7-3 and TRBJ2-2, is GAGVSQTPSNKVTEKGKYVELRCDPISGHTALYWYRQSLGQGPEFLIYFQGTGAADDSGLPNDRFFAVRPEGSVSTLKIQRTERGDSAVYLCASSVSPGELFFGEGSRLTVL.

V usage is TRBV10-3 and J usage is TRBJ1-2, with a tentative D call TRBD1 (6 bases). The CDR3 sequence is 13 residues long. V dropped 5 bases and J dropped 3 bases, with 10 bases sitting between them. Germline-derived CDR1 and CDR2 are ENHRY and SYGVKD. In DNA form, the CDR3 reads TGTGCCATCAGTCCAGGGGTTGACTATGGCTACACCTTC. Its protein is CAISPGVDYGYTF.

CDR3 in amino acids: CASSLGQGYQPQHF. The CDR3, as DNA: TGTGCCAGCAGCTTAGGACAGGGTTATCAGCCCCAGCATTTT. V gene TRBV5-8 combines with J gene TRBJ1-5; 8 bases are a match to TRBD1. This CDR3 spans 14 amino acids. Losses at the gene ends were 2 bases for V and 5 bases for J; bases not matched to a gene: 3. Germline V gene data show CDR1 as SGHTS and CDR2 as YDEGEE.

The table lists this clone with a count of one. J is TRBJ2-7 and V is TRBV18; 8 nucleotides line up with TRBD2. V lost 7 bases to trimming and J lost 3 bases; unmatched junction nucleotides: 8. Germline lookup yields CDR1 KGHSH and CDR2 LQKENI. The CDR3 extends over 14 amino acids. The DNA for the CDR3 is TGTGCCAGCTTAAAAGGTAGCGGGAACTACGAGCAGTACTTC. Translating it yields CASLKGSGNYEQYF.

The CDR3: CASSQDREDTQYF. The CDR3 DNA reads as TGTGCCAGCAGCCAAGATCGGGAAGATACGCAGTATTTT. This chain joins TRBV4-2 and TRBJ2-3, with D perhaps matching TRBD2 (5 bases). The CDR3 sequence is 13 residues long. Trimming cost V 0 bases and J 5 bases, with 6 bases left between them. Germline CDR1 LGHNA, CDR2 YNFKEQ.

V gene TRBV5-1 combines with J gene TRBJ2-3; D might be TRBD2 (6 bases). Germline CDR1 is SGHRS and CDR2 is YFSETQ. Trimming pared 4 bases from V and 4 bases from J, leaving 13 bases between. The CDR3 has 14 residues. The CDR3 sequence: CASSPGTRADTQYF. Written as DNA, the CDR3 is TGCGCCAGCAGCCCAGGGACTCGGGCAGATACGCAGTATTTT.

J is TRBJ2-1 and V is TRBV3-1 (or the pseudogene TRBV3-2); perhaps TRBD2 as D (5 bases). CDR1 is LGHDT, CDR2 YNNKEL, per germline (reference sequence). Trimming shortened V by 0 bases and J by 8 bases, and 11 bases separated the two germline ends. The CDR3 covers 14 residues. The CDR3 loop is CASSQDPGVDEQFF. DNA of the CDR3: TGTGCCAGCAGCCAAGATCCCGGGGTGGATGAGCAGTTCTTC.

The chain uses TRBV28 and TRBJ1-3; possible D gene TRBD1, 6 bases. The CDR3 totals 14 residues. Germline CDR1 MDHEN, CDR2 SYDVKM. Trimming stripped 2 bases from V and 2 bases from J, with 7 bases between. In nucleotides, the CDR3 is TGTGCCAGCAGTTTACAGGGGCCTGGAAACACCATATATTTT. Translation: CASSLQGPGNTIYF.

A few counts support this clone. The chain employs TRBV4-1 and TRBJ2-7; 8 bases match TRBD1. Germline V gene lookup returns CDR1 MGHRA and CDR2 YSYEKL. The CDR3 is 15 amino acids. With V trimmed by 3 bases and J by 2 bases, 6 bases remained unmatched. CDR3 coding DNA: TGCGCCAGCAGCCAGACAGGGGAGGTGACCTACGAGCAGTACTTC. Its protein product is CASSQTGEVTYEQYF.

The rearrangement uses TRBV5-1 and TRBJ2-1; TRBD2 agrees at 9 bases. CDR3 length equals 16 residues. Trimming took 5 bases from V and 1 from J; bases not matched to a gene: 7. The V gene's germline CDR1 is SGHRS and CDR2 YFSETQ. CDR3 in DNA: TGCGCCAGCAGTCCCGCAGCGGGGGGATCCTACAATGAGCAGTTCTTC. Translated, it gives CASSPAAGGSYNEQFF.

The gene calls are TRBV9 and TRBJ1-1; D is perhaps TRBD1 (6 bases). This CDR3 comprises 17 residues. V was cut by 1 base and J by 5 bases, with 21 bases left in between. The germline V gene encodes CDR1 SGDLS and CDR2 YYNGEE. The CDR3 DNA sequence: TGTGCCAGCAGCGTACCCCCGCTTACGGGGGGGCGGACTGAAGCTTTCTTT. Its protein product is CASSVPPLTGGRTEAFF.

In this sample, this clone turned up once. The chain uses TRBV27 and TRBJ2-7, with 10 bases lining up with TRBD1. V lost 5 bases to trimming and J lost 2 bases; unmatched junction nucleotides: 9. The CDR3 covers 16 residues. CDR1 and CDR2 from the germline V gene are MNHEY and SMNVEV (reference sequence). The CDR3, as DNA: TGTGCCAGCAGTAAAGGACCGACAGGGGGCCCCTACGAGCAGTACTTC. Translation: CASSKGPTGGPYEQYF.